This TCR beta chain emerged from a study of T cells in Graves' hyperthyroidism and ophthalmopathy. Each diagnosis drew on symptoms, thyroxine, TRAb, thyroid ultrasound and orbital computed tomography findings. Amplification of TCR beta CDR3 regions was performed using RNA transcripts as template. HTBI primers drove first-round RT-PCR of the TCR CDR3. TCRdb independently ran MiXCR on the multiplex PCR reads; one entry per CDR3 protein. Of 40,000 to 60,000 distinct CDR3 sequences listed, roughly 51% are singletons. This CDR3 is built from 14 residues. With 4 bases clipped from V and 2 bases from J, the junction kept 1 base outside the gene matches. Germline CDR1 is SGHRS and CDR2 is YFSETQ.

Sample: peripheral blood or thyroid tissue (not recorded which). The TCR sequence derives from a man aged 18 to 29 with Graves' hyperthyroidism. V and J are TRBV5-1 and TRBJ2-5, with TRBD1 matching over 11 bases. The CDR3 DNA follows: TGCGCCAGCAGCGGGACAGGGGGACAAGAGACCCAGTACTTC. Translation gives CASSGTGGQETQYF.